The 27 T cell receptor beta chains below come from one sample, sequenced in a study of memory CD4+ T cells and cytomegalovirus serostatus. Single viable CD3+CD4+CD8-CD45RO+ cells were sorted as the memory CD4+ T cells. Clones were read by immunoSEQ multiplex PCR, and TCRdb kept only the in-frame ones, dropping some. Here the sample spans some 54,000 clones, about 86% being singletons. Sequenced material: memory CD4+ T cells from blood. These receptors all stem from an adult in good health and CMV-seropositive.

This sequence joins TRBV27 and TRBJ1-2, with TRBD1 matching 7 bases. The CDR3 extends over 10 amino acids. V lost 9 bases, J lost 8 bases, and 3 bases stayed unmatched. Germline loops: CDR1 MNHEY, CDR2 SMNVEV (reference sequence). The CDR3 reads CARQGEGYTF. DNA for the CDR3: TGTGCCAGGCAGGGGGAGGGCTACACCTTC.

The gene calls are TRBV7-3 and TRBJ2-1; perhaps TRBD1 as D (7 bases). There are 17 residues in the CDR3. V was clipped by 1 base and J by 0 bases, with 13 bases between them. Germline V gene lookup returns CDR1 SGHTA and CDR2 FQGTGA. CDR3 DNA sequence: TGTGCCAGCAGCTTAATCGGGGGACAGTACTCCTACAATGAGCAGTTCTTC. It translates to CASSLIGGQYSYNEQFF.

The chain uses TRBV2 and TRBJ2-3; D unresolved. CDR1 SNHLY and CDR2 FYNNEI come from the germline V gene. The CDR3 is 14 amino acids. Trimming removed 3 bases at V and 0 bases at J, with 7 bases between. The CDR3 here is CASSEVTSTDTQYF. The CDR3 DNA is TGTGCCAGCAGTGAGGTCACTAGCACAGATACGCAGTATTTT.

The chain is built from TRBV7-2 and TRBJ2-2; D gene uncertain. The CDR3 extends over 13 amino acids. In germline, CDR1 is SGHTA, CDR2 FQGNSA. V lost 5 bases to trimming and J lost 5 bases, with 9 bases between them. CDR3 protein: CASSPYGTGELFF. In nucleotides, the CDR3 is TGTGCCAGCAGCCCCTATGGTACCGGGGAGCTGTTTTTT.

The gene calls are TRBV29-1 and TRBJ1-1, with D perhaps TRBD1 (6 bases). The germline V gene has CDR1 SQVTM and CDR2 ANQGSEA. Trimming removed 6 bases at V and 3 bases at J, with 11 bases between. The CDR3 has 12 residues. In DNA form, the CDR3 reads TGCAGCGTACCGACAGGCTACACTGAAGCTTTCTTT. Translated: CSVPTGYTEAFF.

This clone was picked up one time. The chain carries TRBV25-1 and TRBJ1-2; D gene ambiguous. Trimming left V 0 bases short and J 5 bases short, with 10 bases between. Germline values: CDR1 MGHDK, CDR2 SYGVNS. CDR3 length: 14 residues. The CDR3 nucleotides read TGTGCCAGCAGTGAATATAACGGGTGGTATGGCTACACCTTC. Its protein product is CASSEYNGWYGYTF.

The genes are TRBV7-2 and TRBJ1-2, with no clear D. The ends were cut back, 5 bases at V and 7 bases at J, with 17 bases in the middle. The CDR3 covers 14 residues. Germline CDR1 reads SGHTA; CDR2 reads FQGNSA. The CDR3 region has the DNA TGTGCCAGCAGCCAACTAGCCCTGGGTCGTGGCTACACCTTC. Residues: CASSQLALGRGYTF.

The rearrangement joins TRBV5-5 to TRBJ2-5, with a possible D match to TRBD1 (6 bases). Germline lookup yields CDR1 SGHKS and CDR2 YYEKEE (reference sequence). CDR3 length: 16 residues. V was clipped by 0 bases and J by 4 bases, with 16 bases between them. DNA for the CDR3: TGTGCCAGCAGCTTGGCCGTACAGGGAAGAGTAGAGACCCAGTACTTC. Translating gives CASSLAVQGRVETQYF.

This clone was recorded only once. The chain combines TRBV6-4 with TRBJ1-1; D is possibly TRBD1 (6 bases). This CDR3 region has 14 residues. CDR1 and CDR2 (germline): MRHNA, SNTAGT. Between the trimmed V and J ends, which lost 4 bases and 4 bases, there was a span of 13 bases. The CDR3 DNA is TGTGCCAGCAGTGTAGAACAGGGTGGCACTGAAGCTTTCTTT. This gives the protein CASSVEQGGTEAFF.

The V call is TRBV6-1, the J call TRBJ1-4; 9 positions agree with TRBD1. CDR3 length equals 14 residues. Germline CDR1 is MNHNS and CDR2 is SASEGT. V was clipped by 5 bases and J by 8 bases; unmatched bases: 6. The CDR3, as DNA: TGTGCCAGCAGTCGGGACAGGGTATGGGAAAAACTGTTTTTT. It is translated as CASSRDRVWEKLFF.

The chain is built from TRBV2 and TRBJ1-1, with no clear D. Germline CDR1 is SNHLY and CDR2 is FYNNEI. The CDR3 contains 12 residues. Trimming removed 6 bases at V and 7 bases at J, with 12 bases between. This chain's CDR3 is CASSYRGGEAFF. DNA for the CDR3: TGTGCCAGCAGCTACCGAGGAGGTGAAGCTTTCTTT. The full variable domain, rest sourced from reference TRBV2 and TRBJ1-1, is EPEVTQTPSHQVTQMGQEVILRCVPISNHLYFYWYRQILGQKVEFLVSFYNNEISEKSEIFDDQFSVERPDGSNFTLKIRSTKLEDSAMYFCASSYRGGEAFFGQGTRLTVV.

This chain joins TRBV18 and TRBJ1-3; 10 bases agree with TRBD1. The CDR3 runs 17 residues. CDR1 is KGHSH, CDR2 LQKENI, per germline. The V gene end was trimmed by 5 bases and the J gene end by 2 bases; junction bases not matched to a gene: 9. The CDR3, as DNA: TGTGCCAGCTCAGGCGTCGGGACAGGGGCAACTGGAAACACCATATATTTT. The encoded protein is CASSGVGTGATGNTIYF.

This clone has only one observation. CDR3 sequence (DNA): TGTGCCAGCTCAAGGGCCTTTCCTAATGAAAAACTGTTTTTT. Translated, it gives CASSRAFPNEKLFF. The J gene is TRBJ1-4, the V gene TRBV18, with D uncertain. V lost 5 bases to trimming and J lost 3 bases, with 10 bases between them. CDR1 KGHSH and CDR2 LQKENI come from the germline V gene. CDR3 size: 14 residues.

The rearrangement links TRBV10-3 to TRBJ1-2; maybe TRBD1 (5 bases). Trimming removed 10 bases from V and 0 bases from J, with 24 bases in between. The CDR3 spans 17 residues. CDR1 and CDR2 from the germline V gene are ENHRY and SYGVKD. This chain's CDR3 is CATKQAGTPSANYGYTF. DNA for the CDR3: TGTGCCACCAAACAAGCCGGGACGCCATCCGCTAACTATGGCTACACCTTC.

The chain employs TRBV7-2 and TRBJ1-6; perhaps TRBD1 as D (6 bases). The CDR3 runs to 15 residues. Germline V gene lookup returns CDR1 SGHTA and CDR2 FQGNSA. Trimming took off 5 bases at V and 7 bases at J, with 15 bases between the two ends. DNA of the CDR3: TGTGCCAGCAGCCCTTGGGCAGGGGAAAATTCACCCCTCCACTTT. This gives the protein CASSPWAGENSPLHF.

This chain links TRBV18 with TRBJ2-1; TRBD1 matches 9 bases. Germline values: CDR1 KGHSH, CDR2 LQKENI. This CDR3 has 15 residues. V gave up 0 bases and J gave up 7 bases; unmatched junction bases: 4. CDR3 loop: CASSPPIGQGNEQFF. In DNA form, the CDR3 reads TGTGCCAGCTCACCACCGATAGGACAGGGGAATGAGCAGTTCTTC.

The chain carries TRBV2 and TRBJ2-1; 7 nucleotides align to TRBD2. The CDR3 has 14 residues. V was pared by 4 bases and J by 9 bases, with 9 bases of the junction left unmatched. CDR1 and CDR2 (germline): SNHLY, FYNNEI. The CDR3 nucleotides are TGTGCCAGCAGTGGGACTAGGTCATTGGGTGAGCAGTTCTTC. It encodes CASSGTRSLGEQFF.

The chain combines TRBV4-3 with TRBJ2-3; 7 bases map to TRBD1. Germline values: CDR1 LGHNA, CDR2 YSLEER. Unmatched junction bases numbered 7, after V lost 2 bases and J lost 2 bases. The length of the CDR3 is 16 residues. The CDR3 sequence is CASSQKGAISTDTQYF. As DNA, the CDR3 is TGCGCCAGCAGCCAAAAGGGGGCCATTTCCACAGATACGCAGTATTTT.

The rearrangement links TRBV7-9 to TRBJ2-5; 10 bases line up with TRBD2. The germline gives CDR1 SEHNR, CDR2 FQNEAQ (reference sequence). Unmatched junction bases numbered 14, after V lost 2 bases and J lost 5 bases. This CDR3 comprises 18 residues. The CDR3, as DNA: TGTGCCAGCAGCTTATCGCCCAAGGTTAGCGGGGGGCGGGAGACCCAGTACTTC. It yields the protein CASSLSPKVSGGRETQYF.

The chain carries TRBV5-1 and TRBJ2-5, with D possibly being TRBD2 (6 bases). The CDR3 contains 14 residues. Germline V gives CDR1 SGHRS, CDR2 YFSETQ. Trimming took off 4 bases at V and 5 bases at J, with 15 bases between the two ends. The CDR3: CASSATRAGETQYF. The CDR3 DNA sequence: TGCGCCAGCAGCGCCACTAGGGCGGGGGAGACCCAGTACTTC.

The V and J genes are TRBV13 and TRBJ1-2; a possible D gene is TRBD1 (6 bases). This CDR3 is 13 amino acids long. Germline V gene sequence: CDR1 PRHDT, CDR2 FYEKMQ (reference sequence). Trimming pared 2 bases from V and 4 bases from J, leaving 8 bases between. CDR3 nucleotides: TGTGCCAGCAGCTTATTAGGGGGCTATGGCTACACCTTC. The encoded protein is CASSLLGGYGYTF.

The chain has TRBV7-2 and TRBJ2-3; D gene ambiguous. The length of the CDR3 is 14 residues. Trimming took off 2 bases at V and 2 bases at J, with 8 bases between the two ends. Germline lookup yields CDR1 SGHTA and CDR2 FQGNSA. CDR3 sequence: CASSLTPNTDTQYF. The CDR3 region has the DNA TGTGCCAGCAGCTTAACACCTAACACAGATACGCAGTATTTT.

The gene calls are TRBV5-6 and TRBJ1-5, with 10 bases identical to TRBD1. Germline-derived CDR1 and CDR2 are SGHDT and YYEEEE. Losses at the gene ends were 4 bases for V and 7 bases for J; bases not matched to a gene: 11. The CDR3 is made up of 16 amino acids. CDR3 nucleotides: TGTGCCAGCAGCGACTGGGGACAGGGGAGGGACCAGCCCCAGCATTTT. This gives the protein CASSDWGQGRDQPQHF.

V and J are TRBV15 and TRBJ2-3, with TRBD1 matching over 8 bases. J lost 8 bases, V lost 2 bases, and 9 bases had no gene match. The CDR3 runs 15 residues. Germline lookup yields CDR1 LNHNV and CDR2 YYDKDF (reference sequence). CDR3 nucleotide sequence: TGTGCCACCAGCAGACGGGGGACAGGCGATCGTACGCAGTATTTT. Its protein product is CATSRRGTGDRTQYF.

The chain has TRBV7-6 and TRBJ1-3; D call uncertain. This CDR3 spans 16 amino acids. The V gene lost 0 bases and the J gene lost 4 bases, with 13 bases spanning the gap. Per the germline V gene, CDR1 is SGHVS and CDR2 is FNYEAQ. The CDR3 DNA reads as TGTGCCAGCAGCTTAGCGTCGCCGATCCTCGGAAACACCATATATTTT. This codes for CASSLASPILGNTIYF.

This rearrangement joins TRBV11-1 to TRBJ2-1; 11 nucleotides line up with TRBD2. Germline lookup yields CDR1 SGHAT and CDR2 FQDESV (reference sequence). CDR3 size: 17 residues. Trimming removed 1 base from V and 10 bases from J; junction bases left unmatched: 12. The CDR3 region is CASSLDQSSGGLGEQFF. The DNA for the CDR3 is TGTGCCAGCAGCTTAGATCAGTCTAGCGGGGGGTTAGGGGAGCAGTTCTTC.

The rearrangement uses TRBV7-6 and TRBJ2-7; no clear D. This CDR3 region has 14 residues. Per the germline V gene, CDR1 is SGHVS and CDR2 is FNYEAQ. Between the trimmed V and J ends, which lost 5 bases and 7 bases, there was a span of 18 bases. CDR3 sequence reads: CASSPRAVPREQYF. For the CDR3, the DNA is TGTGCCAGCAGCCCCCGCGCGGTCCCCCGGGAGCAGTACTTC. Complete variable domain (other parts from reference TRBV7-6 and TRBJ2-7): GAGVSQSPRYKVTKRGQDVALRCDPISGHVSLYWYRQALGQGPEFLTYFNYEAQQDKSGLPNDRFSAERPEGSISTLTIQRTEQRDSAMYRCASSPRAVPREQYFGPGTRLTVT.